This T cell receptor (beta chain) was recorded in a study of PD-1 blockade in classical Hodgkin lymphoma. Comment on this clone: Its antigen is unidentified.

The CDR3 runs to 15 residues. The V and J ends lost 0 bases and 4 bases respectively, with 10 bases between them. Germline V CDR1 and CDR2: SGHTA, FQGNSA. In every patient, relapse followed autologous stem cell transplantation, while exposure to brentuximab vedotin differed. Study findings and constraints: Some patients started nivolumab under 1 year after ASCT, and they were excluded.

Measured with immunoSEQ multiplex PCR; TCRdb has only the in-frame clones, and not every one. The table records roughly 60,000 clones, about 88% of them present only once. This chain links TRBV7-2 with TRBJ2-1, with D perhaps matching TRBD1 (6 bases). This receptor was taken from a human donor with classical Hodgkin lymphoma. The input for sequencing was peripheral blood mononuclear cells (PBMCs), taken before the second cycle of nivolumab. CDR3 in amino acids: CASSLALDRYNEQFF. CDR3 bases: TGTGCCAGCAGCTTAGCCTTAGACAGGTACAATGAGCAGTTCTTC. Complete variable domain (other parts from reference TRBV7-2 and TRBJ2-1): GAGVSQSPSNKVTEKGKDVELRCDPISGHTALYWYRQSLGQGLEFLIYFQGNSAPDKSGLPSDRFSAERTGGSVSTLTIQRTQQEDSAVYLCASSLALDRYNEQFFGPGTRLTVL.